Listed below are T cell receptor beta chains from one sample, sequenced in a study of technical replicates of blood from a handful of donors. The repertoire was sequenced with immunoSEQ multiplex PCR; TCRdb's copy has only in-frame clones and lacks some. The top ten clones hold 0.2% to 0.3% of a sample with tens of thousands of clones, over 90% of them seen once. Sample: T cells isolated from PBMCs. The source is a human donor in good health. Each CDR3 is given with its conserved first and last residue. The D gene is left open where the match is weak. The listing skips clone size in some rows; elsewhere it reads once, few, many or a size class.

d_call | clone_size | j_call | v_call | cdr3_nt | cdr3_aa
NA | NA | TRBJ2-1 | TRBV6-1 | TGTGCCAGCAGTGAATGGTATCGGGGGGCCAATGAGCAGTTCTTC | CASSEWYRGANEQFF
TRBD1 | NA | TRBJ2-3 | TRBV2 | TGTGCCAGCAGCAACCGGGACAGGGCAATCGATACGCAGTATTTT | CASSNRDRAIDTQYF
NA | NA | TRBJ2-5 | TRBV14 | TGTGCCAGCAGCCAAGGACTAAACCAAGAGACCCAGTACTTC | CASSQGLNQETQYF
NA | once | TRBJ2-2 | TRBV5-4 | TGTGCCGCCCGGTTAGATACCGGGGAGCTGTTTTTT | CAARLDTGELFF
NA | NA | TRBJ2-7 | TRBV10-1 | TGCGCCAGCAGTCTTTCGGTCGCGAGCGATGAGCAGTACTTC | CASSLSVASDEQYF
TRBD1 | NA | TRBJ2-7 | TRBV19 | TGTGCCAGTAGGCCCCCCGCCGGGACAGGGTCGGACGAGCAGTACTTC | CASRPPAGTGSDEQYF
NA | NA | TRBJ2-3 | TRBV25-1 | TGTGCCAGCAGGGCAACGACTAGCACAGATACGCAGTATTTT | CASRATTSTDTQYF
TRBD2 | NA | TRBJ2-5 | TRBV6-1 | TGTGCCAGCAGTGGAGGACTAGCGGGAGGGCCCCGAGAGACCCAGTACTTC | CASSGGLAGGPRETQYF
TRBD2 | NA | TRBJ2-7 | TRBV6-6 | TGTGCCAGCGGACTAGCGGGGGAACCATCCTACGAGCAGTACTTC | CASGLAGEPSYEQYF
NA | NA | TRBJ1-3 | TRBV6-5 | TGTGCCAGCAGCCACACAGGGACTGGAAACACCATATATTTT | CASSHTGTGNTIYF
NA | NA | TRBJ1-1 | TRBV19 | TGTGCCAGTAGCCCCCCCGGGATCTTGAACACTGAAGCTTTCTTT | CASSPPGILNTEAFF
TRBD2 | once | TRBJ2-1 | TRBV5-1 | TGCGCCAGCAGCCCGAGGCGGGAGGGAGGGCAGTTCTTC | CASSPRREGGQFF
NA | few | TRBJ1-5 | TRBV2 | TGTGCCAGCAGTGAAAACAGTCGTCAGCCCCAGCATTTT | CASSENSRQPQHF
NA | NA | TRBJ1-2 | TRBV19 | TGTGCCAGTAGCCCCTTTGAGGGAGCAGGCGACAACTATGGCTACACCTTC | CASSPFEGAGDNYGYTF
TRBD1 | NA | TRBJ2-1 | TRBV2 | TGTGCCAGGAAAAACAGGGGTCATGAGCAGTTCTTC | CARKNRGHEQFF
TRBD2 | NA | TRBJ2-7 | TRBV7-8 | TGTGCCAGCAGCCCGAGGGGACTAGCGGGAGCGGGGGAGCAGTACTTC | CASSPRGLAGAGEQYF
NA | NA | TRBJ2-7 | TRBV6-5 | TGTGCCAGCAGTCGAACGCAGCGCTACGAGCAGTACTTC | CASSRTQRYEQYF
NA | NA | TRBJ1-1 | TRBV30 | TGTGCCTGGGGGGCCCTAGGGGCACGGAACACTGAAGCTTTCTTT | CAWGALGARNTEAFF
TRBD2 | NA | TRBJ2-5 | TRBV6-5 | TGTGCCAGCACCCATCTAGCGGGAGAGACCCAGTACTTC | CASTHLAGETQYF
NA | NA | TRBJ1-1 | TRBV27 | TGTGCCAGCAGTCTCGAAGCAGGGATGGCAGCTTTCTTT | CASSLEAGMAAFF
TRBD1 | NA | TRBJ2-6 | TRBV19 | TGTGCCAGTAGTATCCGGGACAGGGTAGCATCTGGGGCCAACGTCCTGACTTTC | CASSIRDRVASGANVLTF
TRBD1 | NA | TRBJ2-1 | TRBV6-4 | TGTGCCAGCAGTGACTCATTTAGGGACAGGGAATACAATGAGCAGTTCTTC | CASSDSFRDREYNEQFF
NA | NA | TRBJ2-7 | TRBV14 | TGTGCCAGCAGCCAAATCAGGGTTGGCGAGCAGTACTTC | CASSQIRVGEQYF
NA | NA | TRBJ2-7 | TRBV11-2 | TGTGCCAGCAGCCTAGGACACGCCTACGAGCAGTACTTC | CASSLGHAYEQYF
TRBD1 | NA | TRBJ1-1 | TRBV28 | TGTGCCAGCAGTCTTTGGGGGGACAGGGAAGCTTTCTTT | CASSLWGDREAFF
NA | NA | TRBJ2-5 | TRBV5-1 | TGCGCCAGCAGCTTGGGTTCATGGGACCACCTACAGGGTCGGGAGACCCAGTACTTC | CASSLGSWDHLQGRETQYF
TRBD1 | NA | TRBJ1-3 | TRBV5-1 | TGCGCCAGCAGCCTCGGGACAGGGATGGACACCATATATTTT | CASSLGTGMDTIYF
NA | NA | TRBJ2-7 | TRBV12-2 | TGTGCACGTAAAGGGGCAGGCCCACCAAGCTCCTACGAGCAGTACTTC | CARKGAGPPSSYEQYF
NA | NA | TRBJ2-3 | TRBV7-2 | TGTGCCAGCAGGGGCTTGAACACGCAGTATTTT | CASRGLNTQYF
NA | NA | TRBJ1-5 | TRBV5-1 | TGCGCCAGCAGCCCGGTGGGGGGGGGCACTCAGCCCCAGCATTTT | CASSPVGGGTQPQHF
NA | NA | TRBJ1-1 | TRBV13 | TGTGCCAGCAGGAGGGAGAACACTGAAGCTTTCTTT | CASRRENTEAFF
NA | NA | TRBJ2-5 | TRBV29-1 | TGCAGCGTTGAACCCCCGGGAGAGACCCAGTACTTC | CSVEPPGETQYF
NA | NA | TRBJ2-2 | TRBV4-2 | TGTGCCAGCAGCCAAATGGACTATCAAAAGGTGGGGGAGCTGTTTTTT | CASSQMDYQKVGELFF
TRBD2 | NA | TRBJ2-5 | TRBV5-1 | TGCGCCAGCAGCTTGGTTGCGGGAGCGGAGACCCAGTACTTC | CASSLVAGAETQYF
NA | NA | TRBJ1-5 | TRBV28 | TGTGCCAGCAGTTACAGGGATCAGCCCCAGCATTTT | CASSYRDQPQHF
TRBD1 | few | TRBJ1-1 | TRBV19 | TGTGCCAGTGCAGGGACAGGGGGCATTACTGAAGCTTTCTTT | CASAGTGGITEAFF
TRBD2 | NA | TRBJ2-7 | TRBV28 | TGTGCCACCCAATTAGCGGGAGGGCCCTACGAGCAGTACTTC | CATQLAGGPYEQYF
NA | NA | TRBJ1-4 | TRBV10-1 | TGCGCCAGCAGTGAGTCGAGCCAGACTCCTAATGAAAAACTGTTTTTT | CASSESSQTPNEKLFF
NA | once | TRBJ1-2 | TRBV6-5 | TGTGCCAGCAGTTACTCCCAAGGGGATATCTATGGCTACACCTTC | CASSYSQGDIYGYTF
NA | NA | TRBJ1-5 | TRBV6-1 | TGTGCCAGCAGCCGAGGAGAGGACAATCAGCCCCAGCATTTT | CASSRGEDNQPQHF
NA | NA | TRBJ2-5 | TRBV5-1 | TGCGCCAGCAGCGCACAGGGTGCGCAGACCCAGTACTTC | CASSAQGAQTQYF